This is a list of T cell receptor beta chains from one sample in a study of CD8 T cells in ankylosing spondylitis. One entry per CDR3 protein, called by TCRdb with MiXCR from the 5' RACE reads. The sample shows 100,000 to 150,000 distinct CDR3 sequences, approximately 15% of them seen only once. Sequencing was performed on blood, either unsorted or a sorted T cell fraction (not recorded which). All receptors come from a female donor with ankylosing spondylitis or in good health (not recorded which). Both conserved end residues are part of each CDR3. A D gene is named only where the DNA matches it firmly. Not all rows give a size; the values are once, few, many and, for expanded clones, a class.

V gene: TRBV24-1; clone size: few; D gene: TRBD1; J gene: TRBJ2-2; CDR3 DNA: TGTGCCACCAGTGGCGACAGGGGGGGCACCGGGGAGCTGTTTTTT; CDR3 protein: CATSGDRGGTGELFF
V gene: TRBV5-1; clone size: NA; D gene: NA; J gene: TRBJ1-2; CDR3 DNA: TGCGCCAGCAGCTTGGGGGTGGACAGATTCTTC; CDR3 protein: CASSLGVDRFF
V gene: TRBV3-1; clone size: NA; D gene: TRBD2; J gene: TRBJ2-7; CDR3 DNA: TGTGCCAGCAGCCAGGTTACTAGCGGGGGACGTTCCTACGAGCAGTACTTC; CDR3 protein: CASSQVTSGGRSYEQYF
V gene: TRBV29-1; clone size: many; D gene: NA; J gene: TRBJ2-5; CDR3 DNA: TGCAGCGTTGAAACTCAGGGGAGAGAGACCCAGTACTTC; CDR3 protein: CSVETQGRETQYF
V gene: TRBV30; clone size: NA; D gene: TRBD1; J gene: TRBJ2-7; CDR3 DNA: TGTGCCTGGAGTGTGTGGGACAGGGCCTACGAGCAGTACTTC; CDR3 protein: CAWSVWDRAYEQYF
V gene: TRBV11-3; clone size: NA; D gene: NA; J gene: TRBJ2-1; CDR3 DNA: TGTGCCAGCAGCGTTAGGGACACAGTTTACAATGAGCAGTTCTTC; CDR3 protein: CASSVRDTVYNEQFF
V gene: TRBV7-3; clone size: NA; D gene: NA; J gene: TRBJ2-7; CDR3 DNA: TGTGCCAGCAGCTTAGGCCATTCCTACGAGCAGTACTTC; CDR3 protein: CASSLGHSYEQYF
V gene: TRBV5-6; clone size: few; D gene: TRBD1; J gene: TRBJ2-1; CDR3 DNA: TGTGCCAGCAGCCGAGACAGGGGGGAGAGATACAATGAGCAGTTCTTC; CDR3 protein: CASSRDRGERYNEQFF
V gene: TRBV15; clone size: many; D gene: TRBD2; J gene: TRBJ2-1; CDR3 DNA: TGTGCCACCAGCAGAGATGGCGGGGGGGCCTCAAATGAGCAGTTCTTC; CDR3 protein: CATSRDGGGASNEQFF
V gene: TRBV27; clone size: few; D gene: NA; J gene: TRBJ1-2; CDR3 DNA: TGTGCCAGCAGTTTGTCGTCACAGGGTGCCTATGGCTACACCTTC; CDR3 protein: CASSLSSQGAYGYTF
V gene: TRBV3-1; clone size: NA; D gene: TRBD2; J gene: TRBJ2-1; CDR3 DNA: TGTGCCAGCAGCACGGGGAGCGGGGTATTCTTC; CDR3 protein: CASSTGSGVFF
V gene: TRBV7-2; clone size: few; D gene: TRBD2; J gene: TRBJ2-7; CDR3 DNA: TGTGCCAGCAGCTATGAGCGGGGGGGAAACGAGCAGTACTTC; CDR3 protein: CASSYERGGNEQYF
V gene: TRBV7-2; clone size: few; D gene: NA; J gene: TRBJ2-3; CDR3 DNA: TGTGCCAGCAGCTTTGCGGTGGCCCCGAGCACAGATACGCAGTATTTT; CDR3 protein: CASSFAVAPSTDTQYF
V gene: TRBV11-2; clone size: many; D gene: NA; J gene: TRBJ2-1; CDR3 DNA: TGTGCCAGCAGCTCGGGAGCTTCGGGGAGTCACCTTTTCTTC; CDR3 protein: CASSSGASGSHLFF
V gene: TRBV20-1; clone size: NA; D gene: TRBD1; J gene: TRBJ1-1; CDR3 DNA: TGCAGTGCTAGCGGGACAGGGGATAGCACTGAAGCTTTCTTT; CDR3 protein: CSASGTGDSTEAFF
V gene: TRBV19; clone size: NA; D gene: TRBD2; J gene: TRBJ2-3; CDR3 DNA: TGTGCCAGTAGTAACCTAGCGGGGGACACAGATACGCAGTATTTT; CDR3 protein: CASSNLAGDTDTQYF
V gene: TRBV20-1; clone size: many; D gene: NA; J gene: TRBJ2-3; CDR3 DNA: TGCAGTGCTAGAGATACGGGGCAATACACAGATACGCAGTATTTT; CDR3 protein: CSARDTGQYTDTQYF
V gene: TRBV12-5; clone size: few; D gene: NA; J gene: TRBJ2-2; CDR3 DNA: TGTGCTAGCACGACCGGAGGCCCGCACACCGGGGAGCTGTTTTTT; CDR3 protein: CASTTGGPHTGELFF
V gene: TRBV28; clone size: few; D gene: NA; J gene: TRBJ2-3; CDR3 DNA: TGTGCCAGCACCTGGGGGGGGCCAACAGATACGCAGTATTTT; CDR3 protein: CASTWGGPTDTQYF
V gene: TRBV12-3/TRBV12-4; clone size: few; D gene: TRBD1; J gene: TRBJ1-1; CDR3 DNA: TGTGCCAGCACCAGGTCTCAGACAGGGAAAGCTTTCTTT; CDR3 protein: CASTRSQTGKAFF
V gene: TRBV12-3/TRBV12-4; clone size: many; D gene: NA; J gene: TRBJ1-2; CDR3 DNA: TGTGCCAGCAGTTCGGGACACAATAACTATGGCTACACCTTC; CDR3 protein: CASSSGHNNYGYTF
V gene: TRBV5-1; clone size: few; D gene: NA; J gene: TRBJ2-4; CDR3 DNA: TGCGCCAGCAGCCCCGAGGGGCAAAACATTCAGTACTTC; CDR3 protein: CASSPEGQNIQYF
V gene: TRBV27; clone size: NA; D gene: NA; J gene: TRBJ1-2; CDR3 DNA: TGTGCCAGCAGTCCTACGGGGCTTTATGGCTACACCTTC; CDR3 protein: CASSPTGLYGYTF
V gene: TRBV15; clone size: many; D gene: NA; J gene: TRBJ2-3; CDR3 DNA: TGTGCCACCAGCAGTGCCCGGCCTGCGGGTGGAGATACGCAGTATTTT; CDR3 protein: CATSSARPAGGDTQYF
V gene: TRBV11-3; clone size: NA; D gene: TRBD1; J gene: TRBJ1-2; CDR3 DNA: TGTGCCAGCAGCTCCCCAACACAGGGGCTGGGTGACGGCTACACCTTC; CDR3 protein: CASSSPTQGLGDGYTF
V gene: TRBV7-6; clone size: few; D gene: NA; J gene: TRBJ2-1; CDR3 DNA: TGTGCCAGCAGCTTAGAGGCCGCTAGCCGGGAGCAGTTCTTC; CDR3 protein: CASSLEAASREQFF
V gene: TRBV3-1; clone size: NA; D gene: TRBD2; J gene: TRBJ2-1; CDR3 DNA: TGTGCCAGCAGCCAAGCGATTAGCGGGAGTTATGAGCAGTTCTTC; CDR3 protein: CASSQAISGSYEQFF
V gene: TRBV5-1; clone size: many; D gene: NA; J gene: TRBJ1-4; CDR3 DNA: TGCGCCAGCAGGGGTTTCCAGGGCGAGGAAAAACTGTTTTTT; CDR3 protein: CASRGFQGEEKLFF
V gene: TRBV28; clone size: NA; D gene: NA; J gene: TRBJ2-7; CDR3 DNA: TGTGCCAGCAGGCCACAGGGAAGGACCTACGAGCAGTACTTC; CDR3 protein: CASRPQGRTYEQYF
V gene: TRBV20-1; clone size: many; D gene: TRBD2; J gene: TRBJ2-3; CDR3 DNA: TGCAGTGCTAGAGCCCCTAGCGGCCCAAACACAGATACGCAGTATTTT; CDR3 protein: CSARAPSGPNTDTQYF
V gene: TRBV12-3/TRBV12-4; clone size: many; D gene: TRBD2; J gene: TRBJ2-2; CDR3 DNA: TGTGCCAGCAGTCCCAGAACTAGCGGGACCACCGGGGAGCTGTTTTTT; CDR3 protein: CASSPRTSGTTGELFF
V gene: TRBV12-3/TRBV12-4; clone size: many; D gene: NA; J gene: TRBJ2-2; CDR3 DNA: TGTGCCAGCAGTTTAAAAGGACAGAGGGCCGGGGAGCTGTTTTTT; CDR3 protein: CASSLKGQRAGELFF
V gene: TRBV10-3; clone size: many; D gene: NA; J gene: TRBJ2-1; CDR3 DNA: TGTGCCATCAATGTGGGGACCTCCTACAATGAGCAGTTCTTC; CDR3 protein: CAINVGTSYNEQFF
V gene: TRBV7-9; clone size: few; D gene: NA; J gene: TRBJ2-7; CDR3 DNA: TGTGCCAGCAGCTTAGCAAGGATCGGATACGAGCAGTACTTC; CDR3 protein: CASSLARIGYEQYF
V gene: TRBV2; clone size: NA; D gene: NA; J gene: TRBJ2-1; CDR3 DNA: TGTACCAGCAGTGAACTCAAAAGGAGCTCCTACAATGAGCAGTTCTTC; CDR3 protein: CTSSELKRSSYNEQFF
V gene: TRBV12-3/TRBV12-4; clone size: many; D gene: NA; J gene: TRBJ2-1; CDR3 DNA: TGTGCCAGCAGGCGGAGGGGGCCGGTTGAGCAGTTCTTC; CDR3 protein: CASRRRGPVEQFF
V gene: TRBV20-1; clone size: NA; D gene: TRBD2; J gene: TRBJ2-1; CDR3 DNA: TGCAGTGCTAGAGATTATGCGGGGGGCAGGGTTGAGCAGTTCTTC; CDR3 protein: CSARDYAGGRVEQFF
V gene: TRBV5-5; clone size: many; D gene: TRBD1; J gene: TRBJ1-1; CDR3 DNA: TGTGCCAGCAGCTGGGACAGTAACACTGAAGCTTTCTTT; CDR3 protein: CASSWDSNTEAFF
V gene: TRBV7-2; clone size: few; D gene: TRBD2; J gene: TRBJ2-3; CDR3 DNA: TGTGCCAGTGCTCGGCGGGAGCCCACAGATACGCAGTATTTT; CDR3 protein: CASARREPTDTQYF
V gene: TRBV20-1; clone size: NA; D gene: TRBD2; J gene: TRBJ2-7; CDR3 DNA: TGCAGTGCTAGAGAGGGCCTAGCGGAGACCTACGAGCAGTACTTC; CDR3 protein: CSAREGLAETYEQYF
V gene: TRBV6-5; clone size: many; D gene: NA; J gene: TRBJ2-2; CDR3 DNA: TGTGCCAGCAGTTACTCTTCAGGGTCTGTCGGGGAGCTGTTTTTT; CDR3 protein: CASSYSSGSVGELFF
V gene: TRBV7-6; clone size: few; D gene: NA; J gene: TRBJ2-5; CDR3 DNA: TGTGCCAGCAGCTTAAATGCAGGAGGGATCCAAGAGACCCAGTACTTC; CDR3 protein: CASSLNAGGIQETQYF